The present entry profiles one T cell receptor beta chain with its context. The specificity of this receptor is unknown. The input lacks base qualities; no much larger clone sits a single base away. Looking up the germline V gene yields CDR1 MDHEN and CDR2 SYDVKM. V is cut by 7 bases and J by 9 bases, and the space between the germline ends is 13 bases. The CDR3 numbers 11 residues from cysteine through phenylalanine. The CDR3 DNA has 33 bases and is translated from base 1. The time point label on this specimen signifies: pre-treatment sample, taken before nivolumab and TIL therapy. Baseline tumor samples were excised metastases, mostly pleural nodules or supraclavicular lymph nodes, from the same resection used to grow TIL. Tumors were harvested prior to any PD-1/PD-L1 blockade, after which nivolumab was administered to patients, and lymphodepletion, expanded TIL infusion and IL-2 were given to patients who progressed. Adults with stage 4 NSCLC were enrolled from 2017 to early 2020 in a dual-center phase I trial. The samples were drawn from an open-label, single-arm phase I trial testing tumor-infiltrating lymphocyte therapy combined with nivolumab in advanced non-small cell lung cancer. Parts of each resected tumor were snap-frozen in liquid nitrogen and kept at -80 degrees C. Tumor regions of interest were chosen on H&E sections by laser-capture macrodissection, pulverized into 15 mg aliquots, and extracted with Qiagen Allprep kits.

TCR beta CDR3 regions were amplified from genomic DNA with the immunoSEQ v3 hsTCRB kit using bias-controlled multiplex PCR. An Illumina NextSeq 500 was used to sequence the TCR libraries, reaching around 1.8 million read pairs at survey level or about 4.5-6 million at deep level. Concerning the study's data processing: Clonality was reported by immunoSEQ Analyzer software, which also assigned V, D and J genes and filtered out non-productive sequences. Repertoires were compared by productive Simpson clonality and by the Morisita overlap index of productive TRB rearrangements between infused TIL and blood. Entries here come from immuneACCESS through TCRdb and include only in-frame sequences with V and J called. Some clones fail to appear in such tables; in the studies checked, an unresolved V gene covers under half of the shortfall, and the cause of the remainder is unknown. V and J calls and clone size follow that table, whereas D and trimming were derived from the DNA. For this sample there are fewer than 15,000 clones; about 70% appear just once. The ten largest account for roughly 9% of the sample.

These data come from a study of TIL therapy for anti-PD-1-resistant metastatic lung cancer (dated by TCRdb to the early 2020s). Turning to the overall study: Among the enrolled patients, the median age was approximately 49 years (range about 35-85), and the median tumor PD-L1 proportion score was around 6%. T cell receptor beta sequencing of tumor and peripheral blood served to follow clonotypes across the tumor, the expanded TIL product, and serial blood samples. Most of the cohort had lung adenocarcinoma, a handful of tumors were EGFR-mutant and two were ALK-rearranged, and half of the patients were current or former smokers. Across the cohort, whole-exome sequencing showed a median non-synonymous tumor mutation burden of approximately 1.5 mutations per megabase. On the study overall, not on this receptor specifically: The study protocol defined all tumor marker inferences as exploratory. TIL culture showed high clonal turnover, with many enriched product clones undetected in the baseline tumor, suggesting clonal contraction rather than faithful expansion. Higher clonality and lower diversity were observed in expanded TIL cultures than in baseline intratumoral T cells (median clonality approximately 6% vs 31%, p < 0.0001). Because the cohort was highly selected, with more treatment-naive, never-smoker and oncogene-addicted patients than is typical, generalizability is limited.

The chain links TRBV28 with TRBJ2-7; the D gene is unclear. This clonotype was sampled from a woman aged 25-80 years with non-small cell lung cancer. The input for sequencing was tumor tissue, taken at baseline. The CDR3 in this case is CASKTQVGQYF. The nucleotide sequence is given as TGTGCCAGCAAAACGCAGGTTGGGCAGTACTTC. Beyond the CDR3, the reference TRBV28 and TRBJ2-7 genes provide the residues; the full variable domain reads: DVKVTQSSRYLVKRTGEKVFLECVQDMDHENMFWYRQDPGLGLRLIYFSYDVKMKEKGDIPEGYSVSREKKERFSLILESASTNQTSMYLCASKTQVGQYFGPGTRLTVT.